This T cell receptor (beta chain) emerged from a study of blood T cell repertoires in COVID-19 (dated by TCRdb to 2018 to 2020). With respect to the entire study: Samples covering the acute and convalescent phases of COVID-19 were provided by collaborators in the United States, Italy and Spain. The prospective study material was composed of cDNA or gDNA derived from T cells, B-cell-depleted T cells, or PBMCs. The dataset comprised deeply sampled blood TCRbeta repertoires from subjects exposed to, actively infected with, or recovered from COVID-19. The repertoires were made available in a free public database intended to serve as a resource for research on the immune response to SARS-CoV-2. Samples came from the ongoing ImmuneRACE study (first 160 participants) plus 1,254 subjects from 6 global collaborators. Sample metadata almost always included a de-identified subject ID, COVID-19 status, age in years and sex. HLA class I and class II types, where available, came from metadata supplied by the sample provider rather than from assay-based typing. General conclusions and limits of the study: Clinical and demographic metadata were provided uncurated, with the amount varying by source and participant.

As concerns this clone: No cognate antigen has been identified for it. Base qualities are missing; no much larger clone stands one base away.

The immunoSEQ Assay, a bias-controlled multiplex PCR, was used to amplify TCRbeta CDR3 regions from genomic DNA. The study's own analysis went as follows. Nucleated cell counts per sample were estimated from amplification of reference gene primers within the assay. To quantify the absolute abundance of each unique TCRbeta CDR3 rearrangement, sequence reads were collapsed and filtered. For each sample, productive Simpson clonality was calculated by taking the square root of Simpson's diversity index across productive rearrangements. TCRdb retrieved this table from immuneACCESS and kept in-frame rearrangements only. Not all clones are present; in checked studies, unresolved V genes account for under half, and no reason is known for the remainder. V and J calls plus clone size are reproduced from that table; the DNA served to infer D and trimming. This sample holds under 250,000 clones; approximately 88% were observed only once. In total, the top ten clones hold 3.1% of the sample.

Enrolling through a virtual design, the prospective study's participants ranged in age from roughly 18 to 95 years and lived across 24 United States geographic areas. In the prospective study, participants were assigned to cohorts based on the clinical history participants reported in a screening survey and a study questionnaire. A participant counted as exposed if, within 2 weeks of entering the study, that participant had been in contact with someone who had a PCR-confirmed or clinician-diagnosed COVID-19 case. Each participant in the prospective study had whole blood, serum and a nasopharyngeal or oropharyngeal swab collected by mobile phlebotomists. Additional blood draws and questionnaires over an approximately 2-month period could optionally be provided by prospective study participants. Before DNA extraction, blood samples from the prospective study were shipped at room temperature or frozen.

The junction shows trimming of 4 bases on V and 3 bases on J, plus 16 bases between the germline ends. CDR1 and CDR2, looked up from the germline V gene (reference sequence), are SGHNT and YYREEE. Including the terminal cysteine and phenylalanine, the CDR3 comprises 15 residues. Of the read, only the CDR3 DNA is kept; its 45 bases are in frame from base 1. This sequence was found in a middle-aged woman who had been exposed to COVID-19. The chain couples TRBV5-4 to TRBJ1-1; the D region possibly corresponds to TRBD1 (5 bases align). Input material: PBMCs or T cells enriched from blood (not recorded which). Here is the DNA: TGTGCCAGCAGCGTGGGACTGCTGCGAGACACTGAAGCTTTCTTT. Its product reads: CASSVGLLRDTEAFF.